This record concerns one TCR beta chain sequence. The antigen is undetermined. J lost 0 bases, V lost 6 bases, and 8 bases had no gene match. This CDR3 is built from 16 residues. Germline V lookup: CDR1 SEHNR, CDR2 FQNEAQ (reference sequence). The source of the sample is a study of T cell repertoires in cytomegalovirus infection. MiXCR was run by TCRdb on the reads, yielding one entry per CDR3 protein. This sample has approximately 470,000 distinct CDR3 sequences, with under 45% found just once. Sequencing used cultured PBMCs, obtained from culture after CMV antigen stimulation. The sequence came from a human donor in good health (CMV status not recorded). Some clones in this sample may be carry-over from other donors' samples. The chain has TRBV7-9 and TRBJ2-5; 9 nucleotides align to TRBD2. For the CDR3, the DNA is TGTGCCAGCAGGGGACAGCGGGGGGCTTACCAAGAGACCCAGTACTTC. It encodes CASRGQRGAYQETQYF.